This T cell receptor beta chain was recorded in a study of Graves' ophthalmopathy and Graves' hyperthyroidism. Study-level results: Detected in blood as well were most expanded thyroid clonotypes with frequency above 0.001.

Other autoimmune disease, uncontrolled infection, pregnancy and lactation led to exclusion. The starting material, approximately 10 ml of fresh peripheral blood, provided the PBMCs. Germline V gene data show CDR1 as MNHNS and CDR2 as SASEGT. The CDR3 sequence is 15 residues long. V was shortened by 6 bases and J by 7 bases, with 21 bases between the two germline ends. This clonotype was counted ten times or more. The antigen is not known. Amplification of TCR beta CDR3 regions used RNA transcripts. An opening RT-PCR round employed HTBI primers and preceded a second-round multiplex PCR. TCRdb ran MiXCR on the multiplex PCR reads and lists one entry per CDR3 protein. The sample holds a few hundred thousand distinct CDR3 sequences, about 16% seen once.

The sequencing sample was made of peripheral blood. This TCR derives from a woman younger than 30 with stable Graves' hyperthyroidism. This chain connects TRBV6-1 to TRBJ2-5; possible D gene TRBD2, 5 bases. The CDR3 region has the DNA TGTGCCAGCAGATCAAGCTTGCAGCCAGGAGGGACCCAGTACTTC. It translates to CASRSSLQPGGTQYF.